A selection of T cell receptor beta chains follows, all from one sample in a study of cytomegalovirus exposure and HLA in healthy donors. Data came from immunoSEQ multiplex PCR; TCRdb stores just in-frame clones and leaves some out. The top ten clones hold around 8.3% of a sample with 150,000 to 200,000 clones, approximately 82% of them seen once. Sequencing input: PBMCs. The origin of the receptors is a woman between 40 and 55 years old in good health and CMV-seropositive. Each CDR3 is given with its conserved first and last residue. Each record gives: D gene, J gene, V gene, clone size, CDR3 protein. A D gene is named only where the DNA matches it firmly. Part of the rows lack a size; the others show once, few, many or a class for expanded clones.

TRBD1	TRBJ1-1	TRBV7-6	-	CASSLFGDRGSEAFF
TRBD2	TRBJ2-5	TRBV6-1	-	CASSGTSGSFGTQYF
TRBD2	TRBJ2-7	TRBV11-2	-	CASSLLAGGYEQYF
TRBD1	TRBJ1-2	TRBV11-2	-	CASRTGLSDGYTF
TRBD1	TRBJ2-7	TRBV7-9	-	CASSLGTGLDYEQYF
-	TRBJ1-2	TRBV4-1	few	CASSQDGDFYGYTF
TRBD2	TRBJ2-3	TRBV4-3	once	CASSQGTSGALNTQYF
-	TRBJ1-5	TRBV19	-	CASISFWGDSNQPQHF
-	TRBJ1-1	TRBV5-1	-	CASSLDRGGTEAFF
TRBD1	TRBJ2-7	TRBV28	once	CASRPGQGRYEQYF
TRBD2	TRBJ2-7	TRBV19	once	CATRGAYEQYF
TRBD1	TRBJ1-4	TRBV7-3	-	CASSPGTAEDEKLFF
TRBD2	TRBJ2-3	TRBV28	-	CATTLGSGRTDTQYF
TRBD1	TRBJ1-3	TRBV5-1	-	CASSHGQGQTGNTIYF
TRBD2	TRBJ2-1	TRBV28	-	CATTGGAFLNEQFF
-	TRBJ2-1	TRBV6-5	-	CASSAGLNYNEQFF
-	TRBJ1-1	TRBV19	once	CASSTGPLGTEAFF
-	TRBJ2-3	TRBV15	-	CATSKQGGLTDTQYF
TRBD1	TRBJ2-2	TRBV2	-	CASRTGTGNTGELFF
-	TRBJ2-7	TRBV11-2	-	CASSDYPTGEQYF
-	TRBJ1-1	TRBV14	few	CASSQDVRAAGGHTEAFF
TRBD2	TRBJ2-1	TRBV11-3	few	CASSPRWEGRNNEQFF
TRBD2	TRBJ2-3	TRBV5-5	-	CASSSLAGSTDTQYF
-	TRBJ2-2	TRBV9	once	CASSAGPGDTGELFF
-	TRBJ2-3	TRBV18	once	CASSLTFDSASDTQYF
-	TRBJ1-2	TRBV28	-	CASRLQGPNGYTF
-	TRBJ1-1	TRBV19	once	CASSITVNTEAFF
-	TRBJ1-2	TRBV6-1	-	CASSFGAVGYTF
-	TRBJ1-1	TRBV14	-	CASSQQINTEAFF
TRBD1	TRBJ1-1	TRBV7-9	-	CSSSLVSGAGTGSLTEAFF
-	TRBJ1-2	TRBV29-1	-	CSVGSQAGGYTF
TRBD1	TRBJ2-2	TRBV6-5	-	CASSYLRTGDTGELFF
-	TRBJ2-5	TRBV18	-	CASSPGEGTRETQYF
-	TRBJ2-7	TRBV27	few	CASSFLGDEQYF
-	TRBJ2-3	TRBV6-1	-	CASSDGPFALPGLSTDTQYF
-	TRBJ1-6	TRBV30	-	CAWRLLWTLGGEESSYNSPLHF
TRBD2	TRBJ2-7	TRBV28	-	CASTLAGVPAYEQYF
TRBD1	TRBJ1-2	TRBV7-9	-	CASSLADRGTNYGYTF
-	TRBJ2-1	TRBV7-9	-	CASSYRGEQFF
TRBD2	TRBJ2-7	TRBV6-5	-	CASSYSPGLARQYF
TRBD2	TRBJ2-6	TRBV7-2	once	CASSPGLAGVLRGANVLTF